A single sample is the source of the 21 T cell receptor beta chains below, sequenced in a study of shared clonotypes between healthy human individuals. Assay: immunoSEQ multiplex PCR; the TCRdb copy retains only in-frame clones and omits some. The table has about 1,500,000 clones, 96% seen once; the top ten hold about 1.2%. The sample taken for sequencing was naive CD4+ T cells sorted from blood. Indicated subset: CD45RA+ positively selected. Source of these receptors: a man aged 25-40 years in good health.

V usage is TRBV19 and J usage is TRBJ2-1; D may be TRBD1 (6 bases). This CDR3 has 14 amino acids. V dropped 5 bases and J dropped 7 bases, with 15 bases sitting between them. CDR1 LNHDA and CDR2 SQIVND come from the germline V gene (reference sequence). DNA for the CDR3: TGTGCCAGTAGTGTTAAAGGGGGAAGGAATGAGCAGTTCTTC. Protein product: CASSVKGGRNEQFF.

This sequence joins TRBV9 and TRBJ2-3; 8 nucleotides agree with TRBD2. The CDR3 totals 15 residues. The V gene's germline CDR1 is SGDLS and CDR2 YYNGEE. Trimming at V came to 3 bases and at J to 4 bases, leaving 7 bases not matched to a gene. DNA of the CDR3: TGTGCCAGCAGCGGAAGGATTAGCGGGGCAGATACGCAGTATTTT. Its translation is CASSGRISGADTQYF.

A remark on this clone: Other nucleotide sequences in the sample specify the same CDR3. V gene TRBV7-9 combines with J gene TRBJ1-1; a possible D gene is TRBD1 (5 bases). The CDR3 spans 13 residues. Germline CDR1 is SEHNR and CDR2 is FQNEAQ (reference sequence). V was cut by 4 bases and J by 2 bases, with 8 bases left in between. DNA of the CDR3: TGTGCCAGCAGCTCCCAGGGTAACACTGAAGCTTTCTTT. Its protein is CASSSQGNTEAFF.

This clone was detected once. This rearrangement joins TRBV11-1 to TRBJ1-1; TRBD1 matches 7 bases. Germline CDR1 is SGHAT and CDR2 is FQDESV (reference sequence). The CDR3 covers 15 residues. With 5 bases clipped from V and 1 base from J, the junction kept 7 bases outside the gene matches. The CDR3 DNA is TGTGCCAGCAGCATCCTCAGGGGGGCGAACACTGAAGCTTTCTTT. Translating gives CASSILRGANTEAFF.

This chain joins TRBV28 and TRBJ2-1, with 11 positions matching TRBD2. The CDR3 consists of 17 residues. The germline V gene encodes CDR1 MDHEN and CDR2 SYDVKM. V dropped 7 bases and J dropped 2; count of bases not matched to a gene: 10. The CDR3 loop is CASTVPFSGRAYNEQFF. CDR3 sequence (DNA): TGTGCCAGCACCGTCCCCTTTAGCGGGAGGGCCTACAATGAGCAGTTCTTC.

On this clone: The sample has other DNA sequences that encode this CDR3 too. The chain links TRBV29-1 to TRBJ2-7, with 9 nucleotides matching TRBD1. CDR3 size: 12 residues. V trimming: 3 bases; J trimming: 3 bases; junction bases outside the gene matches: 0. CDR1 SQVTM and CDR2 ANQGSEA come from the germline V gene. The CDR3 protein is CSVETGGYEQYF. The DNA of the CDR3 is TGCAGCGTTGAGACAGGGGGCTACGAGCAGTACTTC.

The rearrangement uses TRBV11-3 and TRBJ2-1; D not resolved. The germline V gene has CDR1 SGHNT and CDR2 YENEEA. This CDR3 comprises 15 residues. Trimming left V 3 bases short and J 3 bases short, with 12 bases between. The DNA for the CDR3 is TGTGCCAGCAGCTTCGGACCAACGGACTACAATGAGCAGTTCTTC. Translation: CASSFGPTDYNEQFF.

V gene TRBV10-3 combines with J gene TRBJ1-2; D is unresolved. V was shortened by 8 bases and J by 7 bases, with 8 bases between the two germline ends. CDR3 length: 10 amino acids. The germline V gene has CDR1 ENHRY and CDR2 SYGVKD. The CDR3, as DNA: TGTGCCATCGCGGATCGTGGCTACACCTTC. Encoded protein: CAIADRGYTF.

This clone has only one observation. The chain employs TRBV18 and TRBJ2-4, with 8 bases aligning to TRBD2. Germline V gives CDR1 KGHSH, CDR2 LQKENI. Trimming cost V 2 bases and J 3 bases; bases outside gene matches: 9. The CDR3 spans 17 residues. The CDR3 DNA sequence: TGTGCCAGCTCACCAGTAATAGCGGGGTCGGTCAAAAACATTCAGTACTTC. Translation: CASSPVIAGSVKNIQYF.

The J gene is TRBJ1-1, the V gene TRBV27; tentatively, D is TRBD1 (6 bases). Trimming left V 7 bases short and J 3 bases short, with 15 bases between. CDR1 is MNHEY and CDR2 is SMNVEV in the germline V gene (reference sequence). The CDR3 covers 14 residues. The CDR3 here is CASTGRGGYTEAFF. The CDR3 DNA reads TGTGCCAGCACTGGCAGGGGCGGGTACACTGAAGCTTTCTTT.

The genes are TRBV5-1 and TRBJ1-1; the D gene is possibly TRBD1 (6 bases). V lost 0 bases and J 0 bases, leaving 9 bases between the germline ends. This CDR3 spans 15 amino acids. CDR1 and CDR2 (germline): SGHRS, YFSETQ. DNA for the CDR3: TGCGCCAGCAGCTTGGGGGCAGGGGTGAACACTGAAGCTTTCTTT. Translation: CASSLGAGVNTEAFF.

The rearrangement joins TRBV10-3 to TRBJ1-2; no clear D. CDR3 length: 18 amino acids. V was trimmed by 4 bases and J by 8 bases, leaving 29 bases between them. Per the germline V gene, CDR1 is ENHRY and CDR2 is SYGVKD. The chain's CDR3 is CAISGQVGPQTDYRGYTF. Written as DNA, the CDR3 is TGTGCCATCAGTGGGCAGGTAGGACCTCAAACAGACTATCGGGGCTACACCTTC.

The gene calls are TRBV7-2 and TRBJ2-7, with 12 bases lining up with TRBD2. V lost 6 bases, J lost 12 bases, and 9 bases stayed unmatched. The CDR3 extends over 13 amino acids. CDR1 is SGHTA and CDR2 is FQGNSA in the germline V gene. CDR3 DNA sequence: TGTGCCAGCAGTTTTTCTAGCGGGAGGGCCCCGTACTTC. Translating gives CASSFSSGRAPYF.

Here the CDR3 reads CASSPVGSYGYTF. The CDR3, as DNA: TGTGCCAGCAGCCCCGTTGGCAGCTATGGCTACACCTTC. V and J are TRBV5-6 and TRBJ1-2; D call uncertain. V lost 4 bases and J lost 4, with 11 bases in between. The CDR3 is 13 residues long. The germline V gene has CDR1 SGHDT and CDR2 YYEEEE.

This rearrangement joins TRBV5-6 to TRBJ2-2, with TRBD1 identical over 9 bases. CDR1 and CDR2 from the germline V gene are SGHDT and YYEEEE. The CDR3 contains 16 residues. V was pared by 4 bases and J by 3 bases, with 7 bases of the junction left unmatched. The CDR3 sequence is CASSVDRGRDTGELFF. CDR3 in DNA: TGTGCCAGCAGCGTCGACAGGGGGAGAGACACCGGGGAGCTGTTTTTT.

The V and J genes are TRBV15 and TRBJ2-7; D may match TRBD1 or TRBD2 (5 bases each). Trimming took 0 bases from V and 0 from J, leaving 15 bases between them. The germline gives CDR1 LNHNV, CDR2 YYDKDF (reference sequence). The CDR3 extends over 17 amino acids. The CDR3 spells CATSRDGSRAHSYEQYF. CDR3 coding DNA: TGTGCCACCAGCAGAGATGGGAGCAGGGCTCACTCCTACGAGCAGTACTTC.

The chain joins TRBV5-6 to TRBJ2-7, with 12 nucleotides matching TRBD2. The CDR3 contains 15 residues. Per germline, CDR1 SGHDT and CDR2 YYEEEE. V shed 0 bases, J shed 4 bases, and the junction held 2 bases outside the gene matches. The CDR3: CASSLVGTSGYEQYF. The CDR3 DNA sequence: TGTGCCAGCAGCTTGGTAGGGACTAGCGGGTACGAGCAGTACTTC. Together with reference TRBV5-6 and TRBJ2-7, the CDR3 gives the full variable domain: DAGVTQSPTHLIKTRGQQVTLRCSPKSGHDTVSWYQQALGQGPQFIFQYYEEEERQRGNFPDRFSGHQFPNYSSELNVNALLLGDSALYLCASSLVGTSGYEQYFGPGTRLTVT.

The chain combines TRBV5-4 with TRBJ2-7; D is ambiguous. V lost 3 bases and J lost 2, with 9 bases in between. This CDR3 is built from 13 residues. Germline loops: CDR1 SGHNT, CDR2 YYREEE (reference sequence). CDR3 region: CASSSGAPYEQYF. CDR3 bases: TGTGCCAGCAGCTCCGGCGCCCCCTACGAGCAGTACTTC.

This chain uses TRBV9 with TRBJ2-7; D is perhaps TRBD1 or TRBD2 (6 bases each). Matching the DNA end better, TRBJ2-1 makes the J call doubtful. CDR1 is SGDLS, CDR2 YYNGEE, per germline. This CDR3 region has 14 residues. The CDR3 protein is CASSVDPGAYEQFF. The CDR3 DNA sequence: TGTGCCAGCAGCGTAGATCCGGGGGCATATGAGCAGTTCTTC.

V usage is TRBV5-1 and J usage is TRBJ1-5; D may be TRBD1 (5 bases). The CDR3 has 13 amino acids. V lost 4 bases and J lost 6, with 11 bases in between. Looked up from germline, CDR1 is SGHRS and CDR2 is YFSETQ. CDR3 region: CASSPAGTQPQHF. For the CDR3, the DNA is TGCGCCAGCAGCCCGGCTGGGACTCAGCCCCAGCATTTT.

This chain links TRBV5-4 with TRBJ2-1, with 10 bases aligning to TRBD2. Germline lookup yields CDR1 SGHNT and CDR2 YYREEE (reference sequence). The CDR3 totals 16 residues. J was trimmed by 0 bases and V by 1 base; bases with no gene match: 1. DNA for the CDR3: TGTGCCAGCAGCTTGCCTAGCGGGAGCTCCTACAATGAGCAGTTCTTC. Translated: CASSLPSGSSYNEQFF.